The 27 T cell receptor beta chains below all came from one sample that was sequenced in a study of healthy donors' naive CD4 and CD8 T cells (dated by TCRdb to between 2015 and 2016). The run used a 454 GS FLX Titanium. TCR libraries were built from around 500 ng of total RNA with a previously published linear amplification protocol. TCRdb reworked the public reads: Q25 trimming with fastp, MiXCR clone assembly, productive beta chains retained. Entries that share a CDR3 protein sequence are merged under the most common genes and DNA. This sample is represented by 180,000 or so distinct CDR3 sequences; 74% of them were singletons. In total, the top ten clones hold 2% to 2.5% of the sample. The sample comprised naive CD4+ and CD8+ T cells sorted from blood, pooled from several donors. Per the publication, the cell subset or site label means: FACS-sorted naive CD4+ (CD45RO-CD45RA+) and naive CD8+ (CD45RA+CD27bright) T cells. The receptors stem from a pool of human donors in good health; the sample pools cells from several healthy donors.

The CDR3 region is CSVERQGANGYTF. CDR3 in DNA: TGCAGCGTAGAACGACAGGGGGCGAACGGCTACACCTTC. This chain joins TRBV29-1 and TRBJ1-2; 10 bases are a match to TRBD1. J lost 8 bases, V lost 6 bases, and 9 bases had no gene match. Germline-derived CDR1 and CDR2 are SQVTM and ANQGSEA. The CDR3 is made up of 13 amino acids.

The chain combines TRBV6-5 with TRBJ1-2; tentatively, D is TRBD1 (6 bases). V lost 7 bases, J lost 2 bases, and 17 bases lay in between. This CDR3 has 15 residues. Germline-derived CDR1 and CDR2 are MNHEY and SVGAGI. In nucleotides, the CDR3 is TGTGCCAGCATCTCTCTGGACAGAATAAACTATGGCTACACCTTC. Translated, it gives CASISLDRINYGYTF.

The chain uses TRBV6-5 and TRBJ1-2; maybe TRBD1 (5 bases). The CDR3 spans 15 residues. Between the trimmed V and J ends, which lost 6 bases and 1 base, there was a span of 15 bases. Per the germline V gene, CDR1 is MNHEY and CDR2 is SVGAGI. CDR3 bases: TGTGCCAGCAGCCCGCGGGGGAAAATTAACTATGGCTACACCTTC. Translated, it gives CASSPRGKINYGYTF.

This sequence joins TRBV19 and TRBJ2-3, with D perhaps TRBD1 or TRBD2 (6 bases each). Trimming took off 2 bases at V and 3 bases at J, with 15 bases between the two ends. Looked up from germline, CDR1 is LNHDA and CDR2 is SQIVND (reference sequence). The CDR3 runs to 16 residues. For the CDR3, the DNA is TGTGCCAGTAGTATACCTCACGGGGGCCCGACAGATACGCAGTATTTT. This translates into CASSIPHGGPTDTQYF.

The chain recombines TRBV6-6 with TRBJ2-1; 10 bases agree with TRBD2. J gave up 8 bases and V 9 bases, and 7 bases lay outside the gene matches. This CDR3 comprises 13 residues. Germline-derived CDR1 and CDR2 are MNHNY and SVGAGI (reference sequence). The CDR3 DNA reads TGTGCCAGTGAGCGGGAGGGCCACGATGAGCAGTTCTTC. Its protein product is CASEREGHDEQFF.

In nucleotides, the CDR3 is TGTGCCAGTAGTCGGGCGTGGGGCGACTACGAGCAGTACTTC. This encodes CASSRAWGDYEQYF. This chain connects TRBV19 to TRBJ2-7; a weak D match, TRBD1 (5 bases). V was shortened by 5 bases and J by 3 bases, with 14 bases between the two germline ends. Germline-derived CDR1 and CDR2 are LNHDA and SQIVND (reference sequence). CDR3 size: 14 residues.

Regarding this clonotype: The junction departs from the called germline gene at one end, perhaps through a read error. J is TRBJ2-5 and V is TRBV4-2; D tentatively reads TRBD1 or TRBD2 (5 bases each). Per germline, CDR1 LGHNA and CDR2 YNFKEQ. The CDR3 has 17 residues. The CDR3 here is CASSQGPSREFEETQYF. CDR3 nucleotides: TGCGCCAGCAGCCAAGGACCCAGCAGGGAGTTCGAAGAGACCCAGTACTTC.

The rearrangement links TRBV29-1 to TRBJ1-1; no definite D call. The CDR3 has 12 amino acids. Germline V gene sequence: CDR1 SQVTM, CDR2 ANQGSEA. Trimming left V 7 bases short and J 2 bases short, with 11 bases between. The CDR3 sequence is CSDTGANTEAFF. CDR3 nucleotide sequence: TGCAGCGACACCGGAGCAAACACTGAAGCTTTCTTT. The full variable domain, rest sourced from reference TRBV29-1 and TRBJ1-1, is SAVISQKPSRDICQRGTSLTIQCQVDSQVTMMFWYRQQPGQSLTLIATANQGSEATYESGFVIDKFPISRPNLTFSTLTVSNMSPEDSSIYLCSDTGANTEAFFGQGTRLTVV.

This sequence joins TRBV7-6 and TRBJ2-7, with 10 bases that match TRBD1. The germline CDR1 and CDR2 sequences are SGHVS and FNYEAQ. The CDR3 contains 14 residues. V lost 5 bases, J lost 5 bases, and 6 bases stayed unmatched. The CDR3 DNA reads as TGTGCCAGCAGCCAGGACAGGGGGTTCGACGAGCAGTACTTC. This translates into CASSQDRGFDEQYF.

This sequence joins TRBV30 and TRBJ2-3; 7 bases map to TRBD2. The CDR3 runs 15 residues. The junction had 7 bases not matched to a gene; V was cut back by 3 bases and J by 1 base. CDR1 is GTSNPN, CDR2 SVGIG, per germline (reference sequence). This chain's CDR3 is CAWSAGVSGTDTQYF. Written as DNA, the CDR3 is TGTGCCTGGAGCGCGGGAGTCAGTGGCACAGATACGCAGTATTTT.

The chain employs TRBV24-1 and TRBJ1-5, with 8 bases matching TRBD1. The germline CDR1 and CDR2 sequences are KGHDR and SFDVKD. V lost 3 bases and J lost 2; bases outside the gene matches: 2. CDR3 size: 15 residues. CDR3 sequence: CATSDKDRGNQPQHF. The CDR3 DNA reads as TGTGCCACCAGTGATAAGGACAGGGGCAATCAGCCCCAGCATTTT.

The chain couples TRBV28 to TRBJ2-5; weak D call: TRBD2 (7 bases). This CDR3 comprises 14 residues. V shed 6 bases and J shed 5 bases, with 16 bases lying between them. Germline-derived CDR1 and CDR2 are MDHEN and SYDVKM. The CDR3 region is CASRNGGTQETQYF. CDR3 bases: TGTGCCAGCAGGAACGGGGGGACACAGGAGACCCAGTACTTC.

J is TRBJ2-1 and V is TRBV6-5; D call uncertain. Deletions cut 0 bases from V and 2 bases from J, with 14 bases between. CDR1 MNHEY and CDR2 SVGAGI come from the germline V gene. The CDR3 is 17 residues long. CDR3 bases: TGTGCCAGCAGTTACTCGATAGGAGCCCCAACCTACAATGAGCAGTTCTTC. Its protein product is CASSYSIGAPTYNEQFF.

The gene calls are TRBV12-3 or TRBV12-4 and TRBJ2-7; D unresolved. The CDR3 sequence is 13 residues long. V lost 3 bases, J lost 3 bases, and 9 bases lay in between. CDR3 DNA sequence: TGTGCCAGCAGTTTGTTTGCGTTCTACGAGCAGTACTTC. This translates into CASSLFAFYEQYF.

The V and J genes are TRBV19 and TRBJ2-2, with unresolved D. The CDR3 consists of 13 residues. The V and J ends lost 10 bases and 1 base respectively, with 10 bases between them. CDR1 is LNHDA and CDR2 is SQIVND in the germline V gene (reference sequence). The CDR3 here is CATRVQNTGELFF. Written as DNA, the CDR3 is TGTGCCACCCGGGTCCAGAACACCGGGGAGCTGTTTTTT.

The rearrangement links TRBV10-3 to TRBJ1-5, with D possibly matching TRBD1 (5 bases). The CDR3 is made up of 12 amino acids. CDR1 and CDR2 (germline): ENHRY, SYGVKD. Trimming shortened V by 8 bases and J by 6 bases, and 11 bases separated the two germline ends. The CDR3 region is CAIGGVTQPQHF. CDR3 bases: TGTGCCATCGGAGGGGTTACTCAGCCCCAGCATTTT.

The chain combines TRBV29-1 with TRBJ2-5; TRBD2 agrees at 8 bases. This CDR3 is 12 amino acids long. Germline loops: CDR1 SQVTM, CDR2 ANQGSEA. The CDR3 loop is CSWAGGGETQYF. In DNA, the CDR3 is TGCTCGTGGGCGGGAGGAGGAGAGACCCAGTACTTC.

The V gene is TRBV18, the J gene TRBJ2-1, with D possibly TRBD2 on 6 matching bases. CDR3 size: 16 residues. CDR1 KGHSH and CDR2 LQKENI come from the germline V gene. V was clipped by 3 bases and J by 0 bases, with 12 bases between them. This chain's CDR3 is CASSPYAGSSYNEQFF. The CDR3, as DNA: TGTGCCAGCTCACCCTACGCGGGGTCCTCCTACAATGAGCAGTTCTTC.

The genes are TRBV19 and TRBJ2-2; D gene unclear. CDR1 LNHDA and CDR2 SQIVND come from the germline V gene (reference sequence). The CDR3 is 13 amino acids. V was clipped by 9 bases and J by 2 bases, with 10 bases between them. CDR3 nucleotide sequence: TGTGCCAGCAGATTCATCAACACCGGGGAGCTGTTTTTT. This encodes CASRFINTGELFF. Together with reference TRBV19 and TRBJ2-2, the CDR3 gives the full variable domain: DGGITQSPKYLFRKEGQNVTLSCEQNLNHDAMYWYRQDPGQGLRLIYYSQIVNDFQKGDIAEGYSVSREKKESFPLTVTSAQKNPTAFYLCASRFINTGELFFGEGSRLTVL.

The chain uses TRBV27 and TRBJ2-7; 8 bases are a match to TRBD1. V trimming: 6 bases; J trimming: 4 bases; junction bases outside the gene matches: 8. The germline V gene encodes CDR1 MNHEY and CDR2 SMNVEV (reference sequence). The CDR3 totals 14 residues. CDR3 sequence reads: CASRPTGQVYEQYV. The CDR3, as DNA: TGTGCCAGCAGACCGACGGGACAGGTTTACGAGCAGTACGTC.

This clonotype turned up a few times. The chain is built from TRBV29-1 and TRBJ2-1, with D possibly being TRBD2 (6 bases). Trimming cost V 4 bases and J 5 bases, with 9 bases left between them. The CDR3 consists of 12 residues. Germline CDR1 is SQVTM and CDR2 is ANQGSEA. CDR3 sequence reads: CSVVLANNEQFF. CDR3 in DNA: TGCAGCGTTGTGCTAGCGAACAATGAGCAGTTCTTC.

The chain combines TRBV21-1 with TRBJ2-2; whether TRBD2, the table's D call, matches the DNA was not checked. TRBV21-1 is tagged as a pseudogene. This CDR3 contains 16 residues. The CDR3 region has the DNA TGTGCCAGCAGCAAAGAGGGCACATTCACAACCGGGGAGCTGTTTTTT. Amino acids: CASSKEGTFTTGELFF.

The CDR3 spells CASSSERPEQFF. CDR3 DNA: TGCGCCAGCAGCTCGGAACGGCCAGAGCAGTTCTTC. The chain recombines TRBV5-1 with TRBJ2-1; D unresolved. The germline CDR1 and CDR2 sequences are SGHRS and YFSETQ. Trimming pared 3 bases from V and 10 bases from J, leaving 11 bases between. The CDR3 length is 12 residues.

For the CDR3, the DNA is TGTGCCAGTAGTCGGACAGGCAGCCCCTACGAGCAGTACTTC. Translation: CASSRTGSPYEQYF. This chain uses TRBV19 with TRBJ2-7; 7 bases match TRBD1. The CDR3 consists of 14 residues. V lost 5 bases to trimming and J lost 2 bases; unmatched junction nucleotides: 6. Germline V gene lookup returns CDR1 LNHDA and CDR2 SQIVND (reference sequence).

This rearrangement joins TRBV27 to TRBJ2-1, with D possibly matching TRBD2 (5 bases). This CDR3 is 14 amino acids long. Trimming shortened V by 3 bases and J by 0 bases, and 6 bases separated the two germline ends. Germline V lookup: CDR1 MNHEY, CDR2 SMNVEV (reference sequence). This CDR3 is CASSFGNSYNEQFF. In DNA form, the CDR3 reads TGTGCCAGCAGTTTCGGGAACTCCTACAATGAGCAGTTCTTC.

The table lists this clonotype with a few counts. The chain combines TRBV5-5 with TRBJ2-3; no clear D. CDR1 is SGHKS and CDR2 is YYEKEE in the germline V gene (reference sequence). The V and J ends lost 5 bases and 4 bases respectively, with 11 bases between them. The CDR3 loop spans 13 amino acids. The CDR3 reads CASSGVVADTQYF. The CDR3 nucleotides read TGTGCCAGCAGTGGTGTTGTGGCAGATACGCAGTATTTT.

This chain connects TRBV11-2 to TRBJ2-3; the D gene is possibly TRBD2 (6 bases). Germline V gene sequence: CDR1 SGHAT, CDR2 FQNNGV. This CDR3 has 15 amino acids. Trimming removed 6 bases from V and 4 bases from J, with 17 bases in between. In DNA, the CDR3 is TGTGCCAGCAGGGCCCGGGAGTTGAGGCCAGATACGCAGTATTTT. Protein sequence: CASRARELRPDTQYF.